Listed below are T cell receptor beta chains from one sample, sequenced in a study of cytomegalovirus exposure and HLA in healthy donors. Repertoires were generated with immunoSEQ multiplex PCR, while TCRdb's copy carries only in-frame clones and drops some. The table lists under 200,000 clones, 75% to 90% of them singletons. The specimen sequenced was PBMCs. The receptors were sampled from a man between 18 and 35 years old in good health and CMV-seropositive. Each CDR3 is given with its conserved first and last residue. Fields, in order: clone size, D gene, J gene, V gene, CDR3 protein, CDR3 DNA. D genes are given only for firm matches. Where a row states a size, it is once, few, many or the class of an expanded clone; other rows omit it.

- | - | TRBJ1-5 | TRBV6-6 | CASNPRGANQPQHF | TGTGCCAGCAACCCCCGGGGGGCGAATCAGCCCCAGCATTTT
- | TRBD2 | TRBJ2-1 | TRBV5-5 | CASSQREGRHNEQFF | TGTGCCAGCAGCCAGCGGGAGGGCCGCCACAATGAGCAGTTCTTC
few | - | TRBJ2-3 | TRBV6-1 | CASSELLTKSDTQYF | TGTGCCAGCAGTGAATTGTTAACTAAGTCAGATACGCAGTATTTT
- | - | TRBJ1-2 | TRBV14 | CASSPRRGDGYTF | TGTGCCAGCAGCCCCCGCCGGGGGGATGGCTACACCTTC
- | TRBD2 | TRBJ2-7 | TRBV9 | CASSVDSGADYEQYF | TGTGCCAGCAGCGTAGACAGCGGGGCAGACTACGAGCAGTACTTC
- | TRBD2 | TRBJ2-5 | TRBV4-1 | CASSQVFTGGPVETQYF | TGCGCCAGCAGCCAAGTTTTTACGGGAGGGCCGGTGGAGACCCAGTACTTC
- | TRBD1 | TRBJ1-3 | TRBV7-9 | CASTWDSGNTIYF | TGTGCCAGCACCTGGGACAGCGGAAACACCATATATTTT
- | TRBD2 | TRBJ2-2 | TRBV5-1 | CASSPRLADNTGELFF | TGCGCCAGCAGCCCTCGACTAGCTGACAACACCGGGGAGCTGTTTTTT
- | - | TRBJ2-2 | TRBV6-1 | CASSERTTQGGELFF | TGTGCCAGCAGTGAAAGGACTACCCAGGGCGGGGAGCTGTTTTTT
- | - | TRBJ2-7 | TRBV4-3 | CASSRGQSYEQYF | TGCGCCAGCAGCCGAGGACAGAGCTACGAGCAGTACTTC
- | - | TRBJ2-1 | TRBV27 | CASSLGAYNEQFF | TGTGCCAGCAGTTTGGGCGCTTACAATGAGCAGTTCTTC
- | TRBD2 | TRBJ2-7 | TRBV7-9 | CASSWAGGPHSYEQYF | TGTGCCAGCAGCTGGGCGGGAGGCCCTCATTCCTACGAGCAGTACTTC
- | TRBD2 | TRBJ2-5 | TRBV4-2 | CASSQVISGRRETQYF | TGTGCCAGCAGCCAAGTTATTAGCGGGAGAAGAGAGACCCAGTACTTC
- | TRBD2 | TRBJ2-3 | TRBV28 | CASTRTSADTQYF | TGTGCCAGCACCCGGACTAGCGCAGATACGCAGTATTTT
once | - | TRBJ2-3 | TRBV5-1 | CASTGRGTDTQYF | TGCGCCAGCACGGGGAGAGGCACAGATACGCAGTATTTT
- | - | TRBJ2-7 | TRBV4-3 | CASSQVWAGTYEQYF | TGCGCCAGCAGCCAAGTTTGGGCGGGGACCTACGAGCAGTACTTC
once | TRBD2 | TRBJ2-1 | TRBV7-2 | CASSLDLAGGGNEQFF | TGTGCCAGCAGCTTAGATCTAGCGGGAGGGGGGAATGAGCAGTTCTTC
- | - | TRBJ2-3 | TRBV28 | CASSFPQEGADTQYF | TGTGCCAGCAGTTTCCCCCAAGAGGGAGCAGATACGCAGTATTTT
- | TRBD2 | TRBJ2-7 | TRBV30 | CAWSHGLAGDRYEQYF | TGTGCCTGGAGTCACGGGCTAGCGGGTGATCGTTACGAGCAGTACTTC
- | TRBD2 | TRBJ2-5 | TRBV5-6 | CASSLPPASGQETQYF | TGTGCCAGCAGCCTGCCGCCGGCTAGCGGACAAGAGACCCAGTACTTC
- | TRBD1 | TRBJ1-2 | TRBV27 | CASTARQGQYGYTF | TGTGCCAGCACTGCGAGGCAGGGACAGTATGGCTACACCTTC
- | - | TRBJ2-7 | TRBV6-5 | CASSRTQGVSYEQYF | TGTGCCAGCAGTCGTACCCAGGGTGTCTCCTACGAGCAGTACTTC
- | TRBD2 | TRBJ2-7 | TRBV13 | CASTQMGLAGGPRSYEQYF | TGTGCCAGCACCCAAATGGGACTAGCGGGAGGGCCACGTTCCTACGAGCAGTACTTC
- | TRBD2 | TRBJ2-5 | TRBV14 | CASSQGLAGETQYF | TGTGCCAGCAGCCAAGGACTAGCCGGGGAGACCCAGTACTTC
- | - | TRBJ2-7 | TRBV2 | CASSEGQGRSYEQYF | TGTGCCAGCAGTGAAGGGCAGGGCCGGTCCTACGAGCAGTACTTC
- | TRBD2 | TRBJ2-1 | TRBV5-1 | CASLGGLADLNEQFF | TGCGCCAGCTTAGGAGGACTAGCCGATCTCAATGAGCAGTTCTTC
- | - | TRBJ2-5 | TRBV30 | CAWGARGAGETQYF | TGTGCCTGGGGGGCCAGGGGGGCGGGGGAGACCCAGTACTTC
few | - | TRBJ2-7 | TRBV7-8 | CASSWDFSSYEQYF | TGTGCCAGCAGCTGGGACTTCTCCTCCTACGAGCAGTACTTC
- | - | TRBJ2-3 | TRBV27 | CATTRPPPSDTQYF | TGTGCCACCACACGTCCACCCCCCTCAGATACGCAGTATTTT
- | - | TRBJ1-1 | TRBV7-2 | CASSTQTENTEAFF | TGTGCCAGCAGCACCCAGACAGAGAACACTGAAGCTTTCTTT
once | TRBD2 | TRBJ2-1 | TRBV7-2 | CASSVGAGGIYNEQFF | TGTGCCAGCAGCGTAGGGGCGGGAGGGATCTACAATGAGCAGTTCTTC
- | - | TRBJ2-5 | TRBV9 | CASSVRGRETQYF | TGTGCCAGCAGCGTAAGGGGCAGAGAGACCCAGTACTTC
- | TRBD1 | TRBJ2-3 | TRBV7-9 | CASSFDLRTGAQYF | TGTGCCAGCAGCTTCGACCTCCGCACAGGGGCGCAGTATTTT
- | TRBD1 | TRBJ1-5 | TRBV5-1 | CASSMTGGNQPQHF | TGCGCCAGCAGCATGACAGGGGGCAATCAGCCCCAGCATTTT
- | TRBD1 | TRBJ1-1 | TRBV10-3 | CATEGQGGGNTEAFF | TGTGCCACTGAAGGACAGGGGGGCGGGAACACTGAAGCTTTCTTT
- | - | TRBJ1-4 | TRBV10-1 | CASSESKGGREKLFF | TGCGCCAGCAGTGAGTCTAAGGGCGGGAGGGAAAAACTGTTTTTT
- | TRBD1 | TRBJ1-1 | TRBV28 | CASRTGTASEAFF | TGTGCCAGCAGGACAGGGACAGCGTCTGAAGCTTTCTTT
- | TRBD2 | TRBJ2-1 | TRBV5-1 | CASSWTSGRGNEQFF | TGCGCCAGCAGCTGGACTAGCGGGAGAGGCAATGAGCAGTTCTTC
- | TRBD1 | TRBJ2-7 | TRBV5-6 | CASSPPGQGAPWDEQYF | TGTGCCAGCAGCCCTCCGGGACAGGGTGCCCCTTGGGACGAGCAGTACTTC
once | - | TRBJ2-1 | TRBV9 | CASSVGGTSNEQFF | TGTGCCAGCAGCGTGGGGGGAACTAGCAATGAGCAGTTCTTC
- | TRBD1 | TRBJ1-3 | TRBV19 | CASSIGTAGNTIYF | TGTGCCAGTAGTATCGGGACAGCTGGAAACACCATATATTTT
once | - | TRBJ2-2 | TRBV2 | CASSERVTGELFF | TGTGCCAGCAGTGAAAGAGTCACCGGGGAGCTGTTTTTT
- | - | TRBJ2-2 | TRBV11-3 | CASSPKPGPTGELFF | TGTGCCAGCAGCCCCAAGCCGGGTCCGACCGGGGAGCTGTTTTTT
- | TRBD1 | TRBJ1-2 | TRBV27 | CASSSLDRGRYGYTF | TGTGCCAGCAGTTCCCTCGACAGGGGCCGCTATGGCTACACCTTC
once | TRBD2 | TRBJ2-7 | TRBV15 | CATSRVGRGRSYEQYF | TGTGCCACCAGCAGAGTGGGGAGGGGTCGCTCCTACGAGCAGTACTTC
- | TRBD1 | TRBJ1-2 | TRBV27 | CASSPDRGYGYTF | TGTGCCAGCAGTCCCGACAGGGGATATGGCTACACCTTC